A selection of T cell receptor beta chains follows, all from one sample in a study of blood T cell repertoires in COVID-19. Profiled with immunoSEQ multiplex PCR; TCRdb holds only in-frame clones, not every one. The sample has about 170,000 clones, approximately 82% seen once; the top ten hold 22%. The sequenced sample consisted of peripheral blood. The source of these receptors is a woman aged 80 or older with acute or convalescent COVID-19. The CDR3 runs from the conserved cysteine through the conserved F or W. The D gene is left open where the match is weak. The listing skips clone size in some rows; elsewhere it reads once, few, many or a size class.

size: .
D: TRBD2
J: TRBJ2-7
length: 13
V: TRBV12-5
DNA: TGTGCTACTTCCCGGGACTACCCCTACGAGCAGTACTTC
CDR3: CATSRDYPYEQYF

size: few
D: TRBD2
J: TRBJ2-2
length: 16
V: TRBV9
DNA: TGTGCCAGCAGCGTAGGGCTAGCGGGAGTCTCCGGGGAGCTGTTTTTT
CDR3: CASSVGLAGVSGELFF

size: many
D: TRBD1
J: TRBJ1-5
length: 16
V: TRBV6-7
DNA: TGTGCCAGCAGTTACCGACAGGGAATGGCCAATCAGCCCCAGCATTTT
CDR3: CASSYRQGMANQPQHF

size: .
D: TRBD2
J: TRBJ2-5
length: 15
V: TRBV6-5
DNA: TGTGCCAGCAGCCCCGGTGGGGGGGACCGTGGGACCCAGTACTTC
CDR3: CASSPGGGDRGTQYF

size: .
D: TRBD1
J: TRBJ1-6
length: 16
V: TRBV3-1/TRBV3-2
DNA: TGTGCCAGCAGCCGAATGACAGGGCCCTATAATTCACCCCTCCACTTT
CDR3: CASSRMTGPYNSPLHF

size: .
D: .
J: TRBJ2-1
length: 14
V: TRBV4-3
DNA: TGCGCCAGCAGCCAAGAAAGGAGTTACAATGAGCAGTTCTTC
CDR3: CASSQERSYNEQFF

size: .
D: .
J: TRBJ2-1
length: 13
V: TRBV15
DNA: TGTGCCACCAGCCTCTCAACTCTCAATGAGCAGTTCTTC
CDR3: CATSLSTLNEQFF

size: .
D: .
J: TRBJ1-2
length: 14
V: TRBV5-1
DNA: TGCGCCAGCAGCTTGGTTCGACAGGACTATGGCTACACCTTC
CDR3: CASSLVRQDYGYTF

size: .
D: TRBD1
J: TRBJ2-7
length: 16
V: TRBV10-2
DNA: TGCGCCAGCAGTGACCTCCCACAGGGGCGCTCCTACGAGCAGTACTTC
CDR3: CASSDLPQGRSYEQYF

size: .
D: TRBD1
J: TRBJ2-7
length: 13
V: TRBV27
DNA: TGTGCCAGCAGTGCCACGGGACAGCACGAGCAGTACTTC
CDR3: CASSATGQHEQYF

size: .
D: .
J: TRBJ2-5
length: 14
V: TRBV29-1
DNA: TGCAGCGTTGAAGGGGGAGAAAACGAAGAGACCCAGTACTTC
CDR3: CSVEGGENEETQYF

size: .
D: .
J: TRBJ1-2
length: 15
V: TRBV7-2
DNA: TGTGCCAGCAGCTTAGTCTTCGGGCAGGGCTATGGCTACACCTTC
CDR3: CASSLVFGQGYGYTF

size: .
D: .
J: TRBJ1-5
length: 16
V: TRBV19
DNA: TGTGCCAGTAGGCGTCAGGCTTGGGGGGGCAATCAGCCCCAGCATTTT
CDR3: CASRRQAWGGNQPQHF

size: .
D: TRBD2
J: TRBJ2-1
length: 15
V: TRBV9
DNA: TGTGCCAGCAGCGTAGGGGGACTAGCGTTTAATGAGCAGTTCTTC
CDR3: CASSVGGLAFNEQFF

size: .
D: .
J: TRBJ1-6
length: 14
V: TRBV27
DNA: TGTGCCAGCAGCCCAGGGTTTTATGGTTCACCCCTCCACTTT
CDR3: CASSPGFYGSPLHF

size: .
D: .
J: TRBJ2-1
length: 12
V: TRBV6-2/TRBV6-3
DNA: TGTGCCAGCAGTCACGGTTACAATGAGCAGTTCTTC
CDR3: CASSHGYNEQFF

size: .
D: TRBD1
J: TRBJ1-6
length: 16
V: TRBV9
DNA: TGTGCCAGCAGCCTTGGGGACAGCTCCTATAATTCACCCCTCCACTTT
CDR3: CASSLGDSSYNSPLHF

size: .
D: TRBD1
J: TRBJ1-3
length: 13
V: TRBV28
DNA: TGTGCCAGCAGGGGACAGTCTGGAAACACCATATATTTT
CDR3: CASRGQSGNTIYF

size: .
D: .
J: TRBJ1-1
length: 15
V: TRBV11-1
DNA: TGTGCCAGCAGTTCCCTAGCGGGGGTTAACACTGAAGCTTTCTTT
CDR3: CASSSLAGVNTEAFF

size: .
D: TRBD2
J: TRBJ2-7
length: 16
V: TRBV3-1/TRBV3-2
DNA: TGTGCCAGCAGCCAAGGTTCGCGGGAGGCCAGGAGTGAGCAGTACTTC
CDR3: CASSQGSREARSEQYF

size: .
D: .
J: TRBJ2-1
length: 14
V: TRBV9
DNA: TGTGCCAGCAGCGTCACCGGACTTCACAATGAGCAGTTCTTC
CDR3: CASSVTGLHNEQFF

size: .
D: .
J: TRBJ1-1
length: 13
V: TRBV30
DNA: TGTGCCTGGAGTGTACAGCGGGGAGCTGAAGCTTTCTTT
CDR3: CAWSVQRGAEAFF

size: .
D: .
J: TRBJ1-1
length: 14
V: TRBV7-8
DNA: TGTGCCAGCAGCCACGGGGGGCCGGGGACTGAAGCTTTCTTT
CDR3: CASSHGGPGTEAFF

size: .
D: TRBD2
J: TRBJ2-3
length: 17
V: TRBV11-2
DNA: TGTGCCAGCAGCTTTTATTCACTAGCGGGACCCACAGATACGCAGTATTTT
CDR3: CASSFYSLAGPTDTQYF